This is a list of T cell receptor beta chains from one sample in a study of follicular helper T cells after annual influenza vaccination. Profiling relied on immunoSEQ multiplex PCR, and the TCRdb table lists in-frame clones only, not all of them. The sample consists of about 9,400 clones, 80% to 85% of them appearing once. The sequenced sample was CXCR5+ CD38- circulating T follicular helper cells from blood, obtained on the day of influenza vaccination. These receptors were collected from an adult who received the influenza vaccine. Each CDR3 is given with its conserved first and last residue. A D gene is named only where the DNA matches it firmly. Some rows have no size entry. The others give once, few or many, or a class for an expanded clone.

CASSQGVGELFF TGCGCCAGCAGCCAAGGTGTCGGGGAGCTGTTTTTT TRBV4-1 NA NA TRBJ2-2
CASRFQGRDTDTQYF TGCGCCAGCAGGTTCCAGGGAAGGGACACAGATACGCAGTATTTT TRBV5-1 NA NA TRBJ2-3
CASSPSGLALHYNEQFF TGTGCCAGCAGCCCCTCTGGACTAGCGCTCCACTACAATGAGCAGTTCTTC TRBV28 TRBD2 once TRBJ2-1
CAWSRGRGDQPQHF TGTGCCTGGAGCCGGGGCAGGGGAGATCAGCCCCAGCATTTT TRBV30 NA NA TRBJ1-5
CASSPNQEDQPQHF TGTGCCAGCTCACCAAATCAGGAGGATCAGCCCCAGCATTTT TRBV18 NA NA TRBJ1-5
CATSPTVNTEAFF TGTGCCACCAGCCCGACCGTGAACACTGAAGCTTTCTTT TRBV15 NA NA TRBJ1-1
CASSSRPNEQFF TGTGCCAGCAGTTCTAGGCCAAATGAGCAGTTCTTC TRBV6-6 NA NA TRBJ2-1
CASSRFAGTGPHEQYF TGTGCCAGCAGCCGTTTCGCCGGGACAGGGCCCCACGAGCAGTACTTC TRBV7-9 TRBD1 NA TRBJ2-7
CSVRPGQLNTEAFF TGCAGCGTTCGGCCGGGACAGTTGAACACTGAAGCTTTCTTT TRBV29-1 TRBD1 NA TRBJ1-1
CASSLGPDQEQFF TGCGCCAGCAGCTTGGGTCCAGACCAAGAGCAGTTCTTC TRBV5-1 NA NA TRBJ2-1
CASSLGFGRETGELFF TGTGCCAGCAGTTTGGGTTTCGGCAGGGAAACCGGGGAGCTGTTTTTT TRBV28 NA NA TRBJ2-2
CATSGRTGIGSGNTIYF TGTGCCACCAGCGGAAGGACAGGGATTGGATCTGGAAACACCATATATTTT TRBV15 TRBD1 NA TRBJ1-3
CASSPNTSPNYEQYF TGTGCCAGCAGCCCAAACACTAGCCCCAACTACGAGCAGTACTTC TRBV9 NA few TRBJ2-7
CASSRLNTEAFF TGTGCCAGCAGTCGCTTGAACACTGAAGCTTTCTTT TRBV6-6 NA NA TRBJ1-1
CASSPYSRDKDTDTQYF TGTGCCAGCTCACCGTACAGCCGGGACAAGGACACAGATACGCAGTATTTT TRBV18 NA once TRBJ2-3
CASRRQNQPQHF TGTGCCAGCAGGAGACAGAATCAGCCCCAGCATTTT TRBV6-1 NA NA TRBJ1-5
CASSMLSDRDGYTF TGTGCCAGCAGCATGCTGTCCGACAGGGATGGCTACACCTTC TRBV7-9 TRBD1 NA TRBJ1-2
CASSYSSRVDTEAFF TGTGCCAGCAGTTACTCGAGCAGGGTCGACACTGAAGCTTTCTTT TRBV6-5 NA NA TRBJ1-1
CASSIARTAYSNQPQHF TGTGCCAGTAGTATTGCGCGGACAGCTTATAGCAATCAGCCCCAGCATTTT TRBV19 NA NA TRBJ1-5
CASSGQGYEQYF TGTGCCAGCAGTGGACAAGGCTACGAGCAGTACTTC TRBV28 NA NA TRBJ2-7
CASSQGQETQYF TGTGCCAGCAGTCAGGGGCAAGAGACCCAGTACTTC TRBV28 NA NA TRBJ2-5
CASSEDQDSEAFF TGTGCCAGCAGTGAAGATCAGGACAGCGAAGCTTTCTTT TRBV25-1 NA NA TRBJ1-1
CASSFEGSNTIYF TGTGCCAGCAGCTTCGAGGGGTCCAACACCATATATTTT TRBV7-9 NA NA TRBJ1-3
CASKLTVHMNTEAFF TGTGCCAGTAAACTGACAGTCCACATGAACACTGAAGCTTTCTTT TRBV19 NA once TRBJ1-1
CASTGSDRVNYGYTF TGTGCCAGCACGGGATCGGACAGGGTCAACTATGGCTACACCTTC TRBV28 TRBD1 NA TRBJ1-2
CASSPQTGTEAFF TGTGCCAGCTCACCGCAGACAGGGACTGAAGCTTTCTTT TRBV18 TRBD1 NA TRBJ1-1
CASGGLAARETQYF TGTGCCAGCGGTGGACTAGCGGCCCGAGAGACCCAGTACTTC TRBV28 TRBD2 NA TRBJ2-5
CASSEKLATRWHNEKLFF TGTGCCAGCAGTGAGAAGCTAGCTACAAGGTGGCATAATGAAAAACTGTTTTTT TRBV21-1 NA once TRBJ1-4
CASSIWSSRSGQPQHF TGTGCCAGTAGTATCTGGAGTTCTAGGTCGGGTCAGCCCCAGCATTTT TRBV19 NA NA TRBJ1-5
CASSVAVDYTEAFF TGTGCCAGCAGCGTAGCGGTCGATTATACTGAAGCTTTCTTT TRBV9 NA NA TRBJ1-1
CASSRAGTNTEAFF TGTGCCAGCAGCCGGGCGGGGACGAACACTGAAGCTTTCTTT TRBV7-9 NA NA TRBJ1-1
CASSLRYGYTF TGTGCCAGCAGCTTGCGTTATGGCTACACCTTC TRBV5-8 NA few TRBJ1-2
CASSQGALGYTF TGTGCCAGCAGTCAGGGGGCTCTTGGCTACACCTTC TRBV6-5 TRBD1 once TRBJ1-2
CASRSGQGETDTQYF TGTGCCAGCAGGTCGGGACAGGGGGAAACAGATACGCAGTATTTT TRBV28 TRBD1 NA TRBJ2-3
CASSLSSGTGLAYEQYF TGTGCCAGCAGCTTATCGTCAGGGACGGGACTTGCCTACGAGCAGTACTTC TRBV7-2 NA NA TRBJ2-7
CASILDYTDTQYF TGTGCCAGCATACTAGATTACACAGATACGCAGTATTTT TRBV6-1 NA NA TRBJ2-3
CASSYGGTGELFF TGTGCCAGCAGTTACGGGGGCACCGGGGAGCTGTTTTTT TRBV6-5 NA NA TRBJ2-2
CAAGQGMEKLFF TGTGCCGCGGGACAGGGAATGGAGAAACTGTTTTTT TRBV30 TRBD1 once TRBJ1-4
CASSPGTANTEAFF TGTGCCAGCAGCCCTGGGACAGCGAACACTGAAGCTTTCTTT TRBV9 TRBD1 NA TRBJ1-1
CASSPNRQGKETQYF TGTGCCAGCTCACCTAACCGACAGGGAAAAGAGACCCAGTACTTC TRBV18 TRBD1 NA TRBJ2-5
CASSSKTSGRLEQYF TGTGCCAGCAGTTCAAAGACTAGCGGGAGGTTAGAGCAGTACTTC TRBV27 TRBD2 NA TRBJ2-7
CASSPSGLSSGNTIYF TGTGCCAGCTCACCTTCGGGCCTGAGCTCTGGAAACACCATATATTTT TRBV18 NA once TRBJ1-3
CATSREYNSYEQYF TGTGCCACCAGCAGAGAATACAACTCCTACGAGCAGTACTTC TRBV15 NA once TRBJ2-7
CASSWDRGGYEQYF TGCGCCAGCAGCTGGGACAGGGGGGGATACGAGCAGTACTTC TRBV5-1 TRBD1 NA TRBJ2-7
CASSQSRVGRNLAKNIQYF TGTGCCAGCAGCCAATCGAGAGTAGGGCGGAACCTAGCCAAAAACATTCAGTACTTC TRBV16 NA NA TRBJ2-4
CASTMDKDYGYTF TGTGCCAGCACTATGGACAAGGACTATGGCTACACCTTC TRBV6-6 NA NA TRBJ1-2
CASSVTGTGYETQYF TGTGCCAGCAGCGTAACCGGGACAGGGTACGAGACCCAGTACTTC TRBV14 TRBD1 NA TRBJ2-5
CAWSPQNQPQHF TGTGCCTGGAGTCCCCAGAATCAGCCCCAGCATTTT TRBV30 NA NA TRBJ1-5
CASSLGDNSFQETQYF TGCGCCAGCAGCTTGGGGGACAACTCCTTCCAAGAGACCCAGTACTTC TRBV5-1 NA NA TRBJ2-5
CASSPGQSEKLFF TGTGCCAGCAGTCCGGGACAGAGCGAAAAACTGTTTTTT TRBV28 TRBD1 NA TRBJ1-4
CAWSISSGSTDTQYF TGTGCCTGGAGTATATCTAGCGGGAGCACAGATACGCAGTATTTT TRBV30 TRBD2 NA TRBJ2-3
CSATRQPGYTF TGCAGCGCCACGCGACAGCCTGGCTACACCTTC TRBV29-1 NA NA TRBJ1-2
CSVEYWDGTSSYEQYF TGCAGCGTTGAATACTGGGACGGGACTAGCTCCTACGAGCAGTACTTC TRBV29-1 TRBD2 once TRBJ2-7
CASSLGGQGSYEQYF TGTGCCAGCAGCTTAGGAGGACAGGGGTCCTACGAGCAGTACTTC TRBV11-2 TRBD1 NA TRBJ2-7
CASSSGTSGRVTDTQYF TGCGCCAGCAGTTCCGGGACTAGCGGGAGGGTCACAGATACGCAGTATTTT TRBV5-1 TRBD2 NA TRBJ2-3
CPWGLCNTGELFF TGTCCATGGGGATTATGTAACACCGGGGAGCTGTTTTTT TRBV7-7 NA NA TRBJ2-2